This T cell receptor beta chain is from a study of control samples from healthy donors and cancer patients (dated by TCRdb to about 2020). Notes on this clone: Its antigen specificity is not known. Per-base qualities were not stored, and no clone one base away is much larger.

Its CDR3 holds 17 amino acids, cysteine through phenylalanine. Just the 51-base CDR3 DNA is kept, in frame starting at base 1. V lost 4 bases and J lost 3 bases, and the count of bases not matched to a germline gene is 10. CDR1 SGHNT and CDR2 YENEEA were looked up in the germline V gene. To prepare the library, the immunoSEQ multiplex PCR assay was applied. TCRdb holds this immuneACCESS table with in-frame rearrangements only. Some clones are missing; in checked studies, unresolved V genes explain under half, and the rest has no known cause. The sample table holds roughly 180,000 clones, of which 85% to 95% were seen once. The top ten constitute over 1.3% of the sample.

The TCR sequence derives from a woman between 18 and 29 years old in good health. Recombination linked TRBV11-3 to TRBJ2-1, with TRBD2 matching 9 junction bases. Sequenced: blood. The bases read TGTGCCAGCAGCTCTGTCCTATTAGCGGGAGACTACAATGAGCAGTTCTTC. Its translation is CASSSVLLAGDYNEQFF.